The sequence of this T cell receptor beta chain was determined in a study of monozygotic twins with inflammatory bowel disease. This CDR3 region has 14 residues. Germline V lookup: CDR1 MNHNS, CDR2 SASEGT. Template switching incorporated UMIs with a 6-nucleotide sample barcode. TCRdb re-called the 5' RACE reads, yielding one record per CDR3 amino acid sequence without DNA. This sample lists around 200,000 distinct CDR3 sequences; its ten largest clones have around 1.5%. Study-wide points: A single strong IBD-associated signal or clonotype was not supported by the findings. IBD patients share fewer clonotypes with other people than healthy twins do, especially with disease activity.

Comments on this clonotype: The target antigen is unknown.

The chain joins TRBV6-1 to TRBJ1-5; the D gene TCRdb calls, TRBD1, cannot be checked with no DNA. The material sequenced was blood. The sequence was obtained from a human donor with ulcerative colitis or Crohn's disease, or a healthy co-twin of an affected twin (not recorded which). CDR3 sequence reads: CASRVPGGFKPQHF.